The TCR beta chain under discussion was sequenced for a study of human T cells and chemical hapten exposure. Study overall: Upper-back patch tests with 0.01% DPC were read at 6 days. Study findings and constraints: PT1 expanded TCR counts and patch test score correlated positively.

The time point is: patch test 1, 2 weeks after DPC sensitization. Sample treatment: therapeutic diphenylcyclopropenone sensitization with weekly scalp DPC. Those who donated were patients with alopecia, 18 to 70 years of age, and suitable for DPC. Total RNA was isolated from whole blood that had not been fractionated. TCRdb re-called the RACE reads with MiXCR, one entry per CDR3 protein. The sample has around 99,000 distinct CDR3 sequences; 9.5% to 15% are singletons. CDR3 length equals 10 residues. Germline values: CDR1 MNHNS, CDR2 SASEGT. In this sample, this clonotype turned up a few times. Its specificity is unknown. One end of the junction fails to match germline, which may point to a read error.

This specimen was whole blood, taken in connection with sensitization to the hapten diphenylcyclopropenone (DPC). This sequence originates from a woman aged 40 to 49 with alopecia areata. Some clones in this sample may be carry-over from other donors' samples. The rearrangement uses TRBV6-1 and TRBJ2-7, with D possibly matching TRBD1 (5 bases). For the CDR3, the DNA is TGTGCCAGCAGTGAACGTCACAGGAGATTC. Translated: CASSERHRRF.